These 18 T cell receptor beta chains originate from one sample sequenced in a study of breast tumors, draining lymph nodes, adjacent tissues. Samples came from axillary lymph nodes draining the breast cancer. TCRdb called the multiplex PCR reads again in MiXCR, with one record for every CDR3 protein. The sample lists fewer than 200,000 distinct CDR3 sequences, around a third occurring once. The sequenced material came from axillary lymph node tissue. The source of these receptors is a female donor with breast cancer. Some clones in this sample may be carry-over from other donors' samples.

Of note for this clonotype: Mismatch with germline at one junction end may stem from a read error. This CDR3 is CGSVRGGTVYF. The CDR3 DNA reads TGCGGGTCGGTGCGTGGGGGCACCGTATATTTT. This chain joins TRBV29-1 and TRBJ1-3, with D possibly being TRBD1 (6 bases). Germline V gives CDR1 SQVTM, CDR2 ANQGSEA. This CDR3 is built from 11 residues.

The chain couples TRBV24-1 to TRBJ1-2; 8 bases align to TRBD1. V shed 5 bases, J shed 5 bases, and the junction held 12 bases outside the gene matches. Germline V gene sequence: CDR1 KGHDR, CDR2 SFDVKD. The CDR3 is 16 residues long. In DNA form, the CDR3 reads TGTGCCACCAGTGCCCCGGACCAGGGACAGGAATATGGCTACACCTTC. It yields the protein CATSAPDQGQEYGYTF.

This clonotype was detected many times. The chain carries TRBV20-1 and TRBJ1-2; D unclear. Between the trimmed V and J ends, which lost 0 bases and 4 bases, there was a span of 15 bases. Germline V lookup: CDR1 DFQATT, CDR2 SNEGSKA (reference sequence). The CDR3 spans 15 residues. CDR3 in amino acids: CSARDDRMGVYGYTF. DNA for the CDR3: TGCAGTGCTAGAGACGACCGAATGGGTGTCTATGGCTACACCTTC.

This clonotype showed up many times. V usage is TRBV6-5 and J usage is TRBJ2-1; D possibly corresponds to TRBD2 (5 bases). In germline, CDR1 is MNHEY, CDR2 SVGAGI. V gave up 0 bases and J gave up 10 bases, with 10 bases separating them. The CDR3 is made up of 13 amino acids. In nucleotides, the CDR3 is TGTGCCAGCAGTTACTCCCGTCTAGCCGAGCAGTTCTTC. Translated: CASSYSRLAEQFF.

This clonotype was detected ten times or more. The rearrangement uses TRBV20-1 and TRBJ2-1; 10 positions agree with TRBD2. J lost 4 bases, V lost 0 bases, and 6 bases had no gene match. Germline V gene sequence: CDR1 DFQATT, CDR2 SNEGSKA (reference sequence). The length of the CDR3 is 16 residues. For the CDR3, the DNA is TGCAGTGCTAGAGATCCCCGGACTAGCGGATACAATGAGCAGTTCTTC. Protein: CSARDPRTSGYNEQFF.

The V gene is TRBV28, the J gene TRBJ2-7, with 8 bases matching TRBD2. Looked up from germline, CDR1 is MDHEN and CDR2 is SYDVKM. The CDR3 spans 15 residues. V lost 5 bases to trimming and J lost 2 bases; unmatched junction nucleotides: 8. The CDR3 protein is CASSTPSGPAYEQYF. CDR3 DNA: TGTGCCAGCAGTACACCTAGCGGGCCCGCCTACGAGCAGTACTTC.

As regards this clonotype: Since a much larger clone is just one base distant, this may be a read error. The chain links TRBV6-2 or TRBV6-3 to TRBJ1-5; perhaps TRBD1 as D (5 bases). Trimming took 11 bases from V and 5 from J, leaving 10 bases between them. The CDR3 covers 11 residues. Germline-derived CDR1 and CDR2 are MNHEY and SVGEGT. CDR3 in DNA: TGTGCCGTGGGGGTAGATCAGCCCCAGCATTTT. The encoded protein is CAVGVDQPQHF.

As for this clonotype: Since no conserved phenylalanine or tryptophan closes the CDR3, a read error is the likely cause. The chain combines TRBV7-2 with TRBJ2-2; no definite D call. This CDR3 has 14 residues. V lost 8 bases and J 0 bases, leaving 10 bases between the germline ends. Germline values: CDR1 SGHTA, CDR2 FQGNSA. The CDR3, as DNA: TGTGCCAGCGGAACAGAGCCGAACACCGGGGAGCTGTTTATT. Protein sequence: CASGTEPNTGELFI.

A word on this clonotype: This may be a read error, as it is one base from a much larger clone. V is TRBV18 and J is TRBJ2-1; the D gene is possibly TRBD2 (5 bases). In germline, CDR1 is KGHSH, CDR2 LQKENI. The CDR3 sequence is 12 residues long. The CDR3 coding sequence is TGTGCCAGCTCACTCTCAAGGACTGAGCAGTCCTTC. Translating gives CASSLSRTEQSF.

The CDR3 bases are TGTGCCAGCAGTTACTCCAGGGGAGAAGGCAATCAGCCCCAGCATTTT. It translates to CASSYSRGEGNQPQHF. This chain uses TRBV6-5 with TRBJ1-5; D is perhaps TRBD1 (6 bases). V dropped 0 bases and J dropped 2 bases, with 11 bases sitting between them. CDR1 MNHEY and CDR2 SVGAGI come from the germline V gene. CDR3 length equals 16 residues.

This clonotype has ten or more counts. V is TRBV5-1 and J is TRBJ1-2; D uncertain. The CDR3 is 15 residues long. V gave up 2 bases and J gave up 4 bases, with 15 bases separating them. Germline V CDR1 and CDR2: SGHRS, YFSETQ. CDR3 coding DNA: TGCGCCAGCAGCTTCACAACCCGGACGGGCTATGGCTACACCTTC. Translation: CASSFTTRTGYGYTF.

The rearrangement links TRBV5-6 to TRBJ1-1; TRBD1 agrees at 7 bases. J was trimmed by 6 bases and V by 7 bases; bases with no gene match: 15. This CDR3 comprises 15 residues. Germline V gives CDR1 SGHDT, CDR2 YYEEEE. This chain's CDR3 is CASGALDRVSSEAFF. CDR3 DNA sequence: TGTGCCAGCGGCGCGTTAGACAGGGTCTCTTCTGAAGCTTTCTTT.

This clonotype has a count of ten or more. The J gene is TRBJ2-3, the V gene TRBV27, with TRBD2 as a possible D gene (6 bases). Germline values: CDR1 MNHEY, CDR2 SMNVEV (reference sequence). With 6 bases removed from V and 3 bases from J, the gap between germline ends came to 16 bases. The length of the CDR3 is 15 residues. The CDR3 region is CASRYGTGETDTQYF. The CDR3 bases are TGTGCCAGCAGGTACGGGACTGGAGAAACAGATACGCAGTATTTT.

There are many counts of this clonotype. This sequence joins TRBV5-1 and TRBJ2-4; TRBD2 is a possible D gene (6 bases). The CDR3 covers 17 residues. The V and J ends lost 2 bases and 2 bases respectively, with 17 bases between them. Germline loops: CDR1 SGHRS, CDR2 YFSETQ. CDR3 sequence: CASSFYSTSSSKNIQYF. For the CDR3, the DNA is TGCGCCAGCAGCTTTTATTCCACTAGCTCGTCCAAAAACATTCAGTACTTC.

This clonotype was detected ten times or more. The V and J genes are TRBV3-1 and TRBJ1-2; D is possibly TRBD1 (6 bases). Trimming removed 0 bases from V and 4 bases from J, with 12 bases in between. The germline CDR1 and CDR2 sequences are LGHDT and YNNKEL (reference sequence). This CDR3 spans 15 amino acids. DNA of the CDR3: TGTGCCAGCAGCCAAGATCAGGCAGGGGCCTATGGCTACACCTTC. The encoded protein is CASSQDQAGAYGYTF.

The V and J genes are TRBV2 and TRBJ1-6, with 12 positions matching TRBD1. The CDR3 extends over 15 amino acids. Germline CDR1 reads SNHLY; CDR2 reads FYNNEI. Losses at the gene ends were 4 bases for V and 8 bases for J; bases not matched to a gene: 3. CDR3 amino acids: CASSGGQGAYSPLHF. The CDR3 DNA reads TGTGCCAGCAGTGGGGGACAGGGGGCTTATTCACCCCTCCACTTT.

The rearrangement uses TRBV18 and TRBJ1-5; D gene uncertain. Germline CDR1 reads KGHSH; CDR2 reads LQKENI. V was clipped by 2 bases and J by 0 bases, with 5 bases between them. This CDR3 has 14 residues. The CDR3 here is CASSPGLSNQPQHF. The CDR3 DNA reads as TGTGCCAGCTCACCAGGACTTAGCAATCAGCCCCAGCATTTT.

This clonotype was found many times. V is TRBV19 and J is TRBJ1-2; no definite D call. CDR3 size: 14 residues. Germline CDR1 and CDR2: LNHDA and SQIVND (reference sequence). V was pared by 2 bases and J by 4 bases, with 11 bases between. CDR3 DNA sequence: TGTGCCAGTAGTATACGGGAATCTTTCTATGGCTACACCTTC. This translates into CASSIRESFYGYTF.